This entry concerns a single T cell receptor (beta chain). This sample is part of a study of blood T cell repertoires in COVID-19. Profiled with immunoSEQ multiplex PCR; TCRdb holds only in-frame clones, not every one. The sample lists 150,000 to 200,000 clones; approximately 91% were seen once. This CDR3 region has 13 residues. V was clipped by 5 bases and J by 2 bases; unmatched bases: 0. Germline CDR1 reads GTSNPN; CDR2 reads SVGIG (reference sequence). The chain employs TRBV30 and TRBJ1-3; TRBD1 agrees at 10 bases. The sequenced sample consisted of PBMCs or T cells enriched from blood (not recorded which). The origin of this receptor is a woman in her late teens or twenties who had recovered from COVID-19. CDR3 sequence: CAWGQGAGNTIYF. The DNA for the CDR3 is TGTGCCTGGGGACAGGGGGCTGGAAACACCATATATTTT.